Included here is one TCR beta chain sequence, with context. No antigen is known for it. This sample stems from a study of human T cells and chemical hapten exposure. It was the library that attached unique molecular identifiers to individual cDNA molecules. TCRdb independently ran MiXCR on the RACE reads; one entry per CDR3 protein. This table holds 100,000 to 150,000 distinct CDR3 sequences, approximately 9.5% found once. The sample's time point: healthy volunteer bleed at 2 weeks. Whole blood, unfractionated, served as the material for total RNA extraction. The study's findings and limits: DPC sensitization left the count of TCRs above 1 in 1000 unchanged.

CDR1 LNHNV and CDR2 YYDKDF come from the germline V gene (reference sequence). The CDR3 sequence is 16 residues long. J lost 4 bases, V lost 1 base, and 10 bases had no gene match. This TCR derives from a male donor in good health. Some clones in this sample may be carry-over from other donors' samples. Sequenced input: whole blood. The rearrangement uses TRBV15 and TRBJ2-7; 7 positions match TRBD1. The CDR3 region is CATSRGPYRGQYEQYF. CDR3 DNA sequence: TGTGCCACCAGCAGAGGCCCGTACAGGGGCCAGTACGAGCAGTACTTC.